This is a list of T cell receptor beta chains from one sample in a study of beta chain features in type 1 diabetes. Only in-frame clones appear in the TCRdb table, and some are missing; sequencing was by immunoSEQ multiplex PCR. In the table there are around 250,000 clones, around 68% of which are singletons. Specimen: naive CD4+ T cells from blood. The origin of the receptors is a man in his thirties or forties in good health. Each CDR3 is given with its conserved first and last residue. The D gene is left open where the match is weak. Clone size appears in some rows only: once, few, many, or a class for an expanded clone.

. | TRBJ2-6 | TRBV28 | . | TGTGCCAGCAGTTTACTTGCTCACGTCTCTGGGGCCAACGTCCTGACTTTC | CASSLLAHVSGANVLTF
TRBD2 | TRBJ2-1 | TRBV5-4 | few | TGTGCCAGCAGCTCGAGGACTAGCGGAAACTACAATGAGCAGTTCTTC | CASSSRTSGNYNEQFF
TRBD2 | TRBJ2-7 | TRBV5-4 | . | TGTGCCAGCAGCCGCGGGGGATCCTACGAGCAGTACTTC | CASSRGGSYEQYF
. | TRBJ1-1 | TRBV30 | . | TGTGCCTGGAGTGTCAGCAGAGCCCGTACTGAAGCTTTCTTT | CAWSVSRARTEAFF
. | TRBJ1-6 | TRBV18 | . | TGTGCCAGCTCTAGGACGGATTCACCCCTCCACTTT | CASSRTDSPLHF
TRBD1 | TRBJ2-1 | TRBV5-1 | . | TGCGCCAGCAGCGTACAACCGGGACAGGGTACTAATGAGCAGTTCTTC | CASSVQPGQGTNEQFF
TRBD1 | TRBJ2-5 | TRBV7-9 | once | TGTGCCAGCAGCTTATTACAGGGGCTCCAAGAGACCCAGTACTTC | CASSLLQGLQETQYF
. | TRBJ2-1 | TRBV15 | . | TGTGCCACCGGTCCGTTTGGCTACAATGAGCAGTTCTTC | CATGPFGYNEQFF
. | TRBJ2-4 | TRBV30 | . | TGTGCCTGGAGTCCCAGGGGGGGACACCATAGGGGTCAGTACTTC | CAWSPRGGHHRGQYF
. | TRBJ2-7 | TRBV29-1 | few | TGCAGCGTTGAAGATGGGGCCTACGAGCAGTACTTC | CSVEDGAYEQYF
. | TRBJ2-5 | TRBV4-1 | . | TGCGCCAGCAGCCAAGGTCGGCGAGAGACCCAGTACTTC | CASSQGRRETQYF
. | TRBJ2-3 | TRBV7-2 | . | TGTGCCAGCAGCGGGACTTTCCTGAGGACAGATACGCAGTATTTT | CASSGTFLRTDTQYF
. | TRBJ1-2 | TRBV30 | . | TGTGCCTGGAGCTGGGACCCGACGACCGGTGGCTACACCTTC | CAWSWDPTTGGYTF
. | TRBJ2-5 | TRBV7-2 | . | TGTGCCAGCAGCTACCTTGAAGAGACCCAGTACTTC | CASSYLEETQYF
. | TRBJ2-2 | TRBV30 | few | TGTGCCTGGAGTGTAGGACATAACACCGGGGAGCTGTTTTTT | CAWSVGHNTGELFF
TRBD2 | TRBJ2-6 | TRBV7-9 | . | TGTGCCAGCAGCTTTACTAGCGGGAGGGCCACTGGGGCCAACGTCCTGACTTTC | CASSFTSGRATGANVLTF
TRBD2 | TRBJ2-5 | TRBV5-1 | . | TGCGCCAGCAGCCGGGGGACTAGCGGGAGCCAAGAGACCCAGTACTTC | CASSRGTSGSQETQYF
. | TRBJ1-1 | TRBV30 | few | TGTGCCTGGCGGCCATACCAGACTATGAACACTGAAGCTTTCTTT | CAWRPYQTMNTEAFF
TRBD1 | TRBJ2-5 | TRBV28 | . | TGTGCCAGCAACCTACAGGGGAGAGTGGAGACCCAGTACTTC | CASNLQGRVETQYF
TRBD1 | TRBJ1-2 | TRBV30 | . | TGTGCCCGCGACAGGGCGGGTAACTATGGCTACACCTTC | CARDRAGNYGYTF
TRBD1 | TRBJ1-5 | TRBV30 | . | TGTGCTTTCCGGACAGGACGCAATCAGCCCCAGCATTTT | CAFRTGRNQPQHF
TRBD1 | TRBJ1-2 | TRBV2 | . | TGTGCCAGCACCGGGACAGGGCAGGGCTACACCTTC | CASTGTGQGYTF
. | TRBJ1-1 | TRBV30 | few | TGTGCCTGGAGCACAGGGTTGAACACTGAAGCTTTCTTT | CAWSTGLNTEAFF
. | TRBJ2-7 | TRBV20-1 | . | TGCAGTGCTAGGCCCGGGAACGAGCAGTACTTC | CSARPGNEQYF
. | TRBJ2-7 | TRBV6-5 | once | TGTGCCAGCAGTTACTCACAGGGTAACTACGAGCAGTACTTC | CASSYSQGNYEQYF
. | TRBJ2-7 | TRBV7-2 | . | TGTGCCAGCAGCCCGGACAGTGCTCTGGGCGAGCAGTACTTC | CASSPDSALGEQYF
TRBD1 | TRBJ1-6 | TRBV10-3 | once | TGTGCCATCAGTGAGTCGAAGGGGACAGCAGGTTCACCCCTCCACTTT | CAISESKGTAGSPLHF
. | TRBJ2-3 | TRBV7-2 | few | TGTGCCAGCAGCTTATCGGGTACAGATACGCAGTATTTT | CASSLSGTDTQYF
TRBD1 | TRBJ2-7 | TRBV9 | . | TGTGCCAGCAGCGTAGGAGGATTTACAGGGGTTACGTCCTACGAGCAGTACTTC | CASSVGGFTGVTSYEQYF
. | TRBJ2-5 | TRBV5-1 | few | TGCGCCAGCAGCCCGGGGTCCTACCAAGAGACCCAGTACTTC | CASSPGSYQETQYF
. | TRBJ1-3 | TRBV30 | . | TGTGCCTGGCTCACAGGAACCTCTGGAAACACCATATATTTT | CAWLTGTSGNTIYF
TRBD2 | TRBJ2-7 | TRBV9 | . | TGTGCCAGCAGCGTGGCTAGCGGGAGCTACGAGCAGTACTTC | CASSVASGSYEQYF
. | TRBJ2-3 | TRBV9 | . | TGTGCCAGCAGCGTTGGCTTTAGCACAGATACGCAGTATTTT | CASSVGFSTDTQYF
. | TRBJ1-1 | TRBV29-1 | . | TGCAGCGCCCGAGTTTCGGGAATGGACACTGAAGCTTTCTTT | CSARVSGMDTEAFF
. | TRBJ2-1 | TRBV29-1 | few | TGCAGCGTTTTCCGGGAATGGGGCAATGAGCAGTTCTTC | CSVFREWGNEQFF
. | TRBJ2-5 | TRBV7-9 | . | TGTGCCAGCAGCTTAGATCCGGGGAGGGAGACCCAGTACTTC | CASSLDPGRETQYF
TRBD1 | TRBJ2-3 | TRBV7-2 | . | TGTGCCAGCAGCTTAGGGGGACAGCACACAGATACGCAGTATTTT | CASSLGGQHTDTQYF
TRBD1 | TRBJ2-5 | TRBV4-3 | . | TGCGCCAGCAGCCACTACTCCCGAACAGGGGGATCCCAAGAGACCCAGTACTTC | CASSHYSRTGGSQETQYF
. | TRBJ2-5 | TRBV2 | . | TGTGCCAGCAGTGCTGGGACCCAGTACTTC | CASSAGTQYF
. | TRBJ1-1 | TRBV30 | . | TGTGCCTGGAGTTCCGGGGTAGTCACTGAAGCTTTCTTT | CAWSSGVVTEAFF
. | TRBJ2-1 | TRBV5-1 | . | TGCGCCAGCAGGCAGGACAGCCACAATGAGCAGTTCTTC | CASRQDSHNEQFF
. | TRBJ2-5 | TRBV7-2 | once | TGTGCCAGCAGCTCAGGGGTCAGACAAGAGACCCAGTACTTC | CASSSGVRQETQYF
. | TRBJ2-5 | TRBV21-1 | . | TGTGCCAGCAGCGCAGGGACAGGGGCCGGAGAGACCCAGTACTTC | CASSAGTGAGETQYF
TRBD1 | TRBJ2-7 | TRBV11-2 | . | TGTGCCAGCAGCCTGACAGGGAACGGTTACGAGCAGTACTTC | CASSLTGNGYEQYF
. | TRBJ2-6 | TRBV7-9 | few | TGTGCCAGCAGCCAACAGGGAACAGGGGCCAACGTCCTGACTTTC | CASSQQGTGANVLTF
TRBD1 | TRBJ1-2 | TRBV6-5 | . | TGTGCCAGCAGGACACAGGGGAATGGCTACACCTTC | CASRTQGNGYTF
. | TRBJ2-3 | TRBV11-2 | few | TGTGCCAGCAGCCCCACAGATACGCAGTATTTT | CASSPTDTQYF
. | TRBJ2-3 | TRBV6-5 | few | TGTGCCAGCAGTCGGGGAACAGATACGCAGTATTTT | CASSRGTDTQYF
. | TRBJ1-2 | TRBV4-2 | . | TGTGCCAGCAGCCAAGAGGTGGCCCGATCGGGCTACACCTTC | CASSQEVARSGYTF
TRBD1 | TRBJ2-5 | TRBV29-1 | . | TGCAGCGTAGTAGGACAGGGGGCGGTGGAGACCCAGTACTTC | CSVVGQGAVETQYF
TRBD2 | TRBJ2-1 | TRBV30 | . | TGTGCCTGGAGGGCGGGGACTAGCGGGAGCTACAATGAGCAGTTCTTC | CAWRAGTSGSYNEQFF
. | TRBJ2-7 | TRBV29-1 | . | TGCAGCGTTGTGAAGCGGCCCACCTACGAGCAGTACTTC | CSVVKRPTYEQYF
TRBD2 | TRBJ2-7 | TRBV13 | few | TGTGCCAGCAGCCATTCTGGCGGGAGGGCCTACGAGCAGTACTTC | CASSHSGGRAYEQYF
TRBD1 | TRBJ1-2 | TRBV25-1 | . | TGTGCCAGCAGCCGGGACAGGGGGGAACTTTATGGCTACACCTTC | CASSRDRGELYGYTF